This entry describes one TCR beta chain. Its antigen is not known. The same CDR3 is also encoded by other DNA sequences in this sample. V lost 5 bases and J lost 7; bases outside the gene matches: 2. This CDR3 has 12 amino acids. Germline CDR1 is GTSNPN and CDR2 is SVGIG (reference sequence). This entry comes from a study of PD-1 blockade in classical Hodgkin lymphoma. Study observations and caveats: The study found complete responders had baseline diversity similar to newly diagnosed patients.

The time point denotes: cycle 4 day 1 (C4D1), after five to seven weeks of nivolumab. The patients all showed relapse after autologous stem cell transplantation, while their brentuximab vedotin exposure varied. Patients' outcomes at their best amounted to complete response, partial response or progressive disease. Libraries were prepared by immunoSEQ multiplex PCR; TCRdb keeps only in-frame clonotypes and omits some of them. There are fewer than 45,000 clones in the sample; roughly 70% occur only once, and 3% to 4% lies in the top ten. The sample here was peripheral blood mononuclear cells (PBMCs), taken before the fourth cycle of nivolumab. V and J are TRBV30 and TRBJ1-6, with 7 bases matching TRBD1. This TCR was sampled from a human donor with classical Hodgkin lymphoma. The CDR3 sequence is CAWDRENSPLHF. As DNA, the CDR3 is TGTGCCTGGGACAGGGAAAATTCACCCCTCCACTTT. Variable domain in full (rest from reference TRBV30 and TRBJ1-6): SQTIHQWPATLVQPVGSPLSLECTVEGTSNPNLYWYRQAAGRGLQLLFYSVGIGQISSEVPQNLSASRPQDRQFILSSKKLLLSDSGFYLCAWDRENSPLHFGNGTRLTVT.